The entry below describes one T cell receptor (beta chain). Antigen unknown. The sample is drawn from a study of metastatic and nonmetastatic thyroid tumors. Study background: Repertoires were compared across blood and tumor or nodule tissue from malignant and benign thyroid patients. Study-level results: A significant increase in TCR beta diversity was reportedly seen in malignant thyroid tumors relative to benign nodules, in blood and tumor.

All patients reached thyroid surgery having received no treatment beforehand. TCRdb re-clonotyped the PCR reads via MiXCR. The sample includes 15,000 to 19,000 clones, less than 4% of them seen just once. The junction had 6 bases not matched to a gene; V was cut back by 5 bases and J by 7 bases. Germline CDR1 is SGHVS and CDR2 is FQNEAQ. The CDR3 has 16 residues. This clonotype originated in a female donor with papillary thyroid cancer or a benign thyroid nodule (not recorded which). Some clones in this sample may be carry-over from other donors' samples. The sequenced sample was tumor tissue. The chain uses TRBV7-8 and TRBJ2-2; 14 bases are shared with TRBD2. CDR3 coding DNA: TGTGCCAGCAGCATGGGACTAGCGGGAGCCGGCGGGGAGCTGTTTTTT. Its protein is CASSMGLAGAGGELFF.